This passage covers 28 T cell receptor beta chains from one sample sequenced in a study of blood T cells in healthy people across ages. Next came a second PCR, run for about 7 to 12 cycles, which used a sample-barcoded 5' primer along with a J-beta primer mix. MiXCR was run by TCRdb on the 5' RACE reads, yielding one entry per CDR3 protein. The table has about 900,000 distinct CDR3 sequences, approximately 65% seen once; the top ten hold 25% to 35%. Sequenced: blood. All receptors come from a man aged 30-40 years in good health.

The rearrangement joins TRBV13 to TRBJ2-1; D not resolved. Germline V lookup: CDR1 PRHDT, CDR2 FYEKMQ (reference sequence). The V end was cut by 1 base, the J end by 8 bases, with 9 bases between. This CDR3 is 13 amino acids long. CDR3 nucleotide sequence: TGTGCCAGCAGCTTAGTTCGGGTCGATGAGCAGTTCTTC. Protein sequence: CASSLVRVDEQFF.

The chain is built from TRBV20-1 and TRBJ1-2, with D maybe TRBD1 (6 bases). The V gene's germline CDR1 is DFQATT and CDR2 SNEGSKA (reference sequence). V lost 5 bases and J lost 4, with 17 bases in between. There are 14 residues in the CDR3. The CDR3 loop reads CSASRTAGIYGYTF. The CDR3 nucleotides are TGCAGTGCTTCACGGACAGCGGGAATCTATGGCTACACCTTC.

The chain joins TRBV4-2 to TRBJ1-1, with TRBD1 as a possible D gene (6 bases). This CDR3 is 12 amino acids long. Deletions cut 3 bases from V and 6 bases from J, with 8 bases between. Germline lookup yields CDR1 LGHNA and CDR2 YNFKEQ. The CDR3: CASSHNRAEAFF. The CDR3 bases are TGTGCCAGCAGCCACAACAGGGCTGAAGCTTTCTTT.

This clonotype turned up a few times. The chain recombines TRBV20-1 with TRBJ2-7, with D unresolved. The CDR3 is 11 residues long. Germline assignment: CDR1 DFQATT and CDR2 SNEGSKA (reference sequence). Trimming removed 6 bases from V and 3 bases from J, with 9 bases in between. CDR3 in DNA: TGCAGTGCCCCAGCTAACTACGAGCAGTACTTC. It codes for CSAPANYEQYF.

The rearrangement links TRBV4-3 to TRBJ1-4; unclear D gene. Trimming cost V 1 base and J 4 bases, with 10 bases left between them. There are 15 residues in the CDR3. CDR1 is LGHNA, CDR2 YSLEER, per germline. CDR3 sequence: CASSQVRALNEKLFF. For the CDR3, the DNA is TGCGCCAGCAGCCAAGTTAGGGCCCTTAATGAAAAACTGTTTTTT.

This clonotype occurred once. The V gene is TRBV9, the J gene TRBJ2-1; D gene uncertain. The V end was cut by 5 bases, the J end by 5 bases, with 11 bases between. Per germline, CDR1 SGDLS and CDR2 YYNGEE. This CDR3 contains 13 residues. Written as DNA, the CDR3 is TGTGCCAGCAGTATGTACGGAAACAATGAGCAGTTCTTC. This translates into CASSMYGNNEQFF.

V and J are TRBV20-1 and TRBJ2-1; 9 bases map to TRBD2. This CDR3 region has 15 residues. Germline V gene data show CDR1 as DFQATT and CDR2 as SNEGSKA (reference sequence). The V segment lost 2 bases and the J segment 7 bases; nucleotides outside the gene matches: 9. The CDR3 DNA reads as TGCAGTGCTAGATTCGCGGGGGGGATCCTAAATGAGCAGTTCTTC. Protein: CSARFAGGILNEQFF.

The table lists this clonotype with a few counts. V usage is TRBV4-2 and J usage is TRBJ2-7, with D possibly being TRBD2 (6 bases). The CDR3 spans 14 residues. The V end lost 2 bases, the J end lost 3 bases, and 11 bases lay between the germline ends. CDR1 LGHNA and CDR2 YNFKEQ come from the germline V gene. This chain's CDR3 is CASSQMGGNYEQYF. DNA for the CDR3: TGTGCCAGCAGCCAAATGGGGGGAAACTACGAGCAGTACTTC.

This sequence joins TRBV6-5 and TRBJ2-7, with 8 bases fitting TRBD1. Trimming removed 7 bases from V and 4 bases from J; junction bases left unmatched: 9. Germline assignment: CDR1 MNHEY and CDR2 SVGAGI. This CDR3 has 14 amino acids. As DNA, the CDR3 is TGTGCCAGCAACCACAGGGGGTATGGGTACGAGCAGTACTTC. Translating gives CASNHRGYGYEQYF.

The chain is built from TRBV25-1 and TRBJ2-5, with TRBD2 identical over 11 bases. Judging by the DNA end, TRBJ2-7 fits better; the J call may be wrong. The CDR3 has 18 residues. Germline loops: CDR1 MGHDK, CDR2 SYGVNS. The CDR3 nucleotides are TGTGCCAGCAGTGAATTTGGTGCTAGCGGGGGGAACTACTACGAGCAGTACTTC. Its translation: CASSEFGASGGNYYEQYF.

A remark on this clonotype: A junction end diverges from the germline sequence, so it may reflect a read error. V gene TRBV7-9 combines with J gene TRBJ2-1; the D gene is possibly TRBD1 (6 bases). Germline CDR1 is SEHNR and CDR2 is FQNEAQ (reference sequence). CDR3 length: 18 residues. The CDR3 reads CANSLAKGGSYYYNEQFF. CDR3 in DNA: TGTGCCAACAGCTTAGCGAAAGGGGGAAGTTACTACTACAATGAGCAGTTCTTC.

This chain uses TRBV28 with TRBJ2-5; 7 positions match TRBD1. The J call is doubtful: the DNA matches TRBJ2-7 better. The CDR3 loop spans 13 amino acids. CDR1 is MDHEN, CDR2 SYDVKM, per germline. The CDR3 DNA is TGTGCCAGCAGTTCACCGACAGGGAGCGAGCAGTACTTC. This translates into CASSSPTGSEQYF.

The CDR3 sequence: CASSPYGTGQNQPQHF. The CDR3 DNA reads as TGCGCCAGCAGCCCTTACGGGACAGGGCAAAATCAGCCCCAGCATTTT. The J gene is TRBJ1-5, the V gene TRBV4-1, with 9 bases lining up with TRBD1. J gave up 4 bases and V 4 bases, and 8 bases lay outside the gene matches. The germline CDR1 and CDR2 sequences are MGHRA and YSYEKL. The CDR3 is 16 amino acids.

The V gene is TRBV9, the J gene TRBJ2-7; TRBD2 might be the D (6 bases). Trimming took off 0 bases at V and 7 bases at J, with 17 bases between the two ends. This CDR3 contains 15 residues. In germline, CDR1 is SGDLS, CDR2 YYNGEE. This chain's CDR3 is CASSVAGTEGSEQYF. CDR3 in DNA: TGTGCCAGCAGCGTAGCGGGGACTGAGGGTTCGGAGCAGTACTTC.

This chain joins TRBV6-1 and TRBJ1-5; TRBD1 is a possible D gene (6 bases). The germline CDR1 and CDR2 sequences are MNHNS and SASEGT. The CDR3 is 15 residues long. With 6 bases removed from V and 1 base from J, the gap between germline ends came to 13 bases. For the CDR3, the DNA is TGTGCCAGCAGGACAGCAGGGGAGAGCAATCAGCCCCAGCATTTT. Amino acids: CASRTAGESNQPQHF.

The J gene is TRBJ2-4, the V gene TRBV5-6; D perhaps matches TRBD2 (6 bases). V lost 2 bases, J lost 0 bases, and 15 bases lay in between. This CDR3 spans 17 amino acids. CDR1 is SGHDT, CDR2 YYEEEE, per germline. This CDR3 is CASSFFVVGGAKNIQYF. The DNA for the CDR3 is TGTGCCAGCAGCTTCTTCGTGGTGGGGGGAGCCAAAAACATTCAGTACTTC. The variable domain in full, completed from reference TRBV5-6 and TRBJ2-4, reads DAGVTQSPTHLIKTRGQQVTLRCSPKSGHDTVSWYQQALGQGPQFIFQYYEEEERQRGNFPDRFSGHQFPNYSSELNVNALLLGDSALYLCASSFFVVGGAKNIQYFGAGTRLSVL.

This clonotype was recorded once. This chain links TRBV7-2 with TRBJ2-1; a possible D gene is TRBD2 (5 bases). Per germline, CDR1 SGHTA and CDR2 FQGNSA. Trimming stripped 5 bases from V and 3 bases from J, with 14 bases between. This CDR3 is 15 amino acids long. The CDR3 nucleotides read TGTGCCAGCAGCCCTTCCCCCGGGGACTACAATGAGCAGTTCTTC. Amino acids: CASSPSPGDYNEQFF.

CDR3 bases: TGTGCCAGCAGCCTACGACAGGGGGAGATGAGCAATCAGCCCCAGCATTTT. It is translated as CASSLRQGEMSNQPQHF. This chain links TRBV11-2 with TRBJ1-5; 9 bases agree with TRBD1. This CDR3 has 17 amino acids. The J segment lost 1 base and the V segment lost 5 bases, leaving 9 bases of the junction unmatched. Per germline, CDR1 SGHAT and CDR2 FQNNGV.

The rearrangement links TRBV19 to TRBJ2-4; D tentatively reads TRBD1 or TRBD2 (6 bases each). V was trimmed by 5 bases and J by 6 bases, leaving 17 bases between them. The CDR3 extends over 15 amino acids. Germline CDR1 and CDR2: LNHDA and SQIVND (reference sequence). CDR3 sequence reads: CASSVRGGTANIQYF. The CDR3 nucleotides are TGTGCCAGTAGTGTCAGGGGAGGTACAGCAAACATTCAGTACTTC.

V is TRBV4-1 and J is TRBJ2-2, with TRBD1 matching 8 bases. The trim removed 1 base at V and 6 bases at J, leaving 10 bases unmatched. The CDR3 totals 17 residues. Germline CDR1 and CDR2: MGHRA and YSYEKL. DNA for the CDR3: TGCGCCAGCAGCCAAGTACCCCAGGGGGCGGGCTCCGGGGAGCTGTTTTTT. Amino acid sequence: CASSQVPQGAGSGELFF.

A word on this clonotype: A junction end diverges from the germline sequence, so it may reflect a read error. The chain combines TRBV28 with TRBJ2-5; TRBD2 agrees at 10 bases. Germline CDR1 MDHEN, CDR2 SYDVKM. The CDR3 is made up of 14 amino acids. The CDR3 DNA sequence: TGTGCCAGCAGTTCTAGCGGGGGAATCGAGACCCAGAACTTC. It specifies CASSSSGGIETQNF.

The sample holds a few counts of this clonotype. The rearrangement links TRBV7-2 to TRBJ2-5; D unresolved. With 4 bases removed from V and 4 bases from J, the gap between germline ends came to 7 bases. The CDR3 loop spans 12 amino acids. CDR1 is SGHTA, CDR2 FQGNSA, per germline. The CDR3 bases are TGTGCCAGCAGCTACAACTTAGAGACCCAGTACTTC. This encodes CASSYNLETQYF.

The chain carries TRBV4-1 and TRBJ1-6; D is unresolved. The germline V gene encodes CDR1 MGHRA and CDR2 YSYEKL. V gave up 6 bases and J gave up 0 bases, with 12 bases separating them. The length of the CDR3 is 16 residues. The CDR3 nucleotides read TGCGCCAGCAGTCAAACCTGGAGCTCCTATAATTCACCCCTCCACTTT. Amino acid sequence: CASSQTWSSYNSPLHF.

This clonotype was observed a handful of times. This chain joins TRBV5-1 and TRBJ2-1, with 8 bases that match TRBD2. V trimming: 3 bases; J trimming: 0 bases; junction bases outside the gene matches: 2. The CDR3 contains 15 residues. Germline CDR1 SGHRS, CDR2 YFSETQ. The CDR3 reads CASSSTSGSYNEQFF. DNA for the CDR3: TGCGCCAGCAGCTCCACTAGCGGCTCCTACAATGAGCAGTTCTTC.

CDR3: CASSPPGGPNNEQFF. CDR3 DNA sequence: TGTGCCAGCAGTCCCCCGGGGGGTCCCAACAATGAGCAGTTCTTC. The rearrangement uses TRBV28 and TRBJ2-1, with 7 bases matching TRBD2. CDR3 length: 15 amino acids. After removal of 5 bases from V and 5 bases from J, the junction contained 9 bases not matched to a gene. Germline assignment: CDR1 MDHEN and CDR2 SYDVKM.

The rearrangement joins TRBV7-9 to TRBJ1-2, with TRBD1 matching over 8 bases. Losses at the gene ends were 1 base for V and 8 bases for J; bases not matched to a gene: 6. The CDR3 totals 14 residues. Looked up from germline, CDR1 is SEHNR and CDR2 is FQNEAQ (reference sequence). Here the CDR3 reads CASSLDYRGSGYTF. The CDR3 nucleotides are TGTGCCAGCAGCTTAGACTACAGGGGGAGCGGCTACACCTTC.

The V gene is TRBV4-3, the J gene TRBJ2-5, with 8 nucleotides matching TRBD2. V lost 0 bases, J lost 13 bases, and 13 bases stayed unmatched. In germline, CDR1 is LGHNA, CDR2 YSLEER. The CDR3 is made up of 15 amino acids. The CDR3 loop reads CASSQDGGAGDAMYF. The CDR3 region has the DNA TGCGCCAGCAGCCAAGATGGTGGAGCGGGGGACGCCATGTACTTC.

This chain links TRBV15 with TRBJ2-7, with D unclear. The CDR3 length is 16 residues. V lost 3 bases and J 0 bases, leaving 15 bases between the germline ends. Germline V lookup: CDR1 LNHNV, CDR2 YYDKDF (reference sequence). Here the CDR3 DNA reads TGTGCCACCAGCAGGGGGTCGGTCCCGACCTCCTACGAGCAGTACTTC. Translated: CATSRGSVPTSYEQYF.